A selection of T cell receptor beta chains follows, all from one sample in a study of CD8+ T cells in alopecia areata. The protocol was immunoSEQ multiplex PCR, while the TCRdb copy is restricted to in-frame clones and leaves out a portion. Among 30,000 to 40,000 clones listed, 65% to 80% were seen once. The sample taken for sequencing was NKG2D-low CD8+ T cells sorted from blood. Receptors were obtained from a human donor with alopecia areata. CDR3s include the opening cysteine and the closing phenylalanine or tryptophan. Each record gives: D gene, V gene, J gene, CDR3 protein. A D gene is named only where the DNA matches it firmly.

>TRBD1|TRBV27|TRBJ2-7
CASSKTGGWSYEQYF
>TRBD1|TRBV5-4|TRBJ1-2
CASSQLTWTGKGYTF
>TRBD2|TRBV4-1|TRBJ2-7
CASSQTSGTSYEQYF
>.|TRBV7-9|TRBJ2-2
CASSFQENTGELFF
>.|TRBV7-9|TRBJ2-5
CASSPPGAETQYF
>.|TRBV5-4|TRBJ1-1
CASSLTGMDPEAFF
>.|TRBV5-6|TRBJ2-3
CASSPLGGDTQYF
>.|TRBV4-2|TRBJ1-5
CASSLSTDSNQPQHF
>.|TRBV7-9|TRBJ1-4
CASRTEINEKLFF
>.|TRBV5-1|TRBJ2-7
CASSLGYEQYF
>.|TRBV7-2|TRBJ1-1
CASSFPPTDSTNTEAFF
>TRBD1|TRBV6-5|TRBJ2-1
CASRGQGRNNEQFF
>TRBD1|TRBV13|TRBJ2-1
CASSQDSGQGAPIRYNEQFF
>.|TRBV11-2|TRBJ1-5
CASSLAGGINQPQHF
>.|TRBV29-1|TRBJ2-3
CSVEGSGSTDTQYF
>TRBD1|TRBV29-1|TRBJ2-7
CSVGGQGLSYEQYF
>.|TRBV4-2|TRBJ2-2
CASSHGINTGELFF
>.|TRBV19|TRBJ2-7
CASSITVARAYEQYF
>.|TRBV9|TRBJ1-1
CASSVDRNTEAFF
>.|TRBV7-6|TRBJ2-1
CASSLALGGLNRDEQFF
>TRBD1|TRBV6-5|TRBJ2-7
CALNKRADRHLYF
>TRBD2|TRBV6-1|TRBJ2-3
CASSVLAGGTDTQYF
>.|TRBV5-1|TRBJ1-1
CASSLGYQRDTEAFF
>.|TRBV27|TRBJ2-7
CASSFPRGEQYF
>TRBD1|TRBV7-9|TRBJ1-5
CASSLGQGNQPQHF
>TRBD1|TRBV6-1|TRBJ2-1
CASSNTGGSYNEQFF
>TRBD1|TRBV13|TRBJ2-7
CASSPGQGAYEQYF
>.|TRBV30|TRBJ1-1
CAWSVLLGTEAFF
>.|TRBV29-1|TRBJ2-7
CSVGGQSYEQYF
>.|TRBV28|TRBJ1-4
CASRKRGKGTNEKLFF
>TRBD1|TRBV29-1|TRBJ2-1
CSGSPGTVPYNEQFF
>TRBD1|TRBV7-9|TRBJ1-4
CASSEGQGTVEELFF